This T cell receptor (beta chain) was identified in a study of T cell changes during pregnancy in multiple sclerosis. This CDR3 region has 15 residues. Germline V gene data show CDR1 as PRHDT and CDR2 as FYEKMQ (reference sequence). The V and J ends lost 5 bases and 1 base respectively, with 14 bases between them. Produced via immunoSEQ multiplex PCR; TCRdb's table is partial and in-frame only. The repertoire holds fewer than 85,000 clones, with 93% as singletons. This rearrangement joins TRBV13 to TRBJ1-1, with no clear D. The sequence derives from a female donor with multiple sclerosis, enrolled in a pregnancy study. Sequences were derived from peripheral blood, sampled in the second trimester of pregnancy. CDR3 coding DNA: TGTGCCAGCAGCCCCCAGCGGGAAGGGAACACTGAAGCTTTCTTT. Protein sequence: CASSPQREGNTEAFF.